A selection of T cell receptor beta chains follows, all from one sample in a study of T cells in Graves' hyperthyroidism and ophthalmopathy. Via MiXCR, TCRdb re-called the multiplex PCR reads, giving one row per CDR3 protein. The sample consists of 470,000 or so distinct CDR3 sequences, more than 20% of them appearing once. Sequences were obtained from blood. Source of these receptors: a man aged 18-30 years with Graves' hyperthyroidism. The CDR3 runs from the conserved cysteine through the conserved F or W. D genes are given only for firm matches. Clone size is stated in some rows and not others, as once, few, many or a class when expanded.

J gene	clone size	D gene	V gene	CDR3 protein	CDR3 DNA
TRBJ2-7	many	.	TRBV20-1	CSARDLDYEQYF	TGCAGTGCTAGAGATTTGGACTACGAGCAGTACTTC
TRBJ1-2	few	.	TRBV28	CASSVDPWQIYGYTF	TGTGCCAGCAGTGTCGACCCATGGCAGATATATGGCTACACCTTC
TRBJ2-7	.	.	TRBV30	CAWTNNREGEQYF	TGTGCCTGGACTAATAACAGGGAAGGCGAGCAGTACTTC
TRBJ1-2	many	.	TRBV19	CASSTDRIYTF	TGTGCCAGTAGTACGGACAGAATCTACACCTTC
TRBJ2-5	few	.	TRBV20-1	CSAQGSPLGGTQYF	TGCAGTGCTCAGGGCTCCCCTCTAGGTGGGACCCAGTACTTC
TRBJ2-7	.	.	TRBV15	CATSSGDFSSYEQYF	TGTGCCACCAGCAGCGGGGACTTCAGCTCCTACGAGCAGTACTTC
TRBJ2-7	many	TRBD1	TRBV2	CASSTQGYEQYF	TGTGCCAGCAGTACACAGGGGTACGAGCAGTACTTC
TRBJ2-5	.	.	TRBV28	CASSLWSGDGTQYF	TGTGCCAGCAGTTTATGGTCGGGCGACGGAACCCAGTACTTC
TRBJ1-2	many	.	TRBV2	CASSEEGGWADYGYTF	TGTGCCAGCAGTGAAGAGGGAGGCTGGGCTGACTATGGCTACACCTTC
TRBJ1-3	many	.	TRBV5-1	CASSLRSGPGNTIYF	TGCGCCAGCAGCTTGAGATCGGGGCCCGGAAACACCATATATTTT
TRBJ2-7	many	TRBD1	TRBV6-1	CASSELNGQGAYEQYF	TGTGCCAGCAGTGAACTGAATGGACAGGGGGCCTACGAGCAGTACTTC
TRBJ1-1	many	TRBD1	TRBV5-1	CASSFSRTGIEAFF	TGCGCCAGCAGTTTCTCGAGGACAGGAATTGAAGCTTTCTTT
TRBJ1-1	many	TRBD1	TRBV27	CASSDGQAIEAFF	TGTGCCAGCAGTGATGGACAGGCTATAGAAGCTTTCTTT
TRBJ2-5	.	TRBD2	TRBV6-1	CASIPGGAVTKRPQYF	TGTGCCAGCATCCCGGGAGGGGCAGTTACTAAGAGACCCCAGTACTTC
TRBJ2-7	many	TRBD1	TRBV7-9	CASSDLTGGLNEQYF	TGTGCCAGCAGCGATTTGACAGGGGGCCTCAACGAGCAGTACTTC
TRBJ2-5	many	.	TRBV24-1	CATSDPSNQGTQYF	TGTGCCACCAGTGATCCCTCAAATCAAGGGACCCAGTACTTC
TRBJ1-5	many	.	TRBV19	CASSLDTGNQPQHF	TGTGCCAGTAGTTTAGACACGGGCAATCAGCCCCAGCATTTT
TRBJ1-2	.	.	TRBV6-1	CASSEARAGNYGYTF	TGTGCCAGCAGTGAAGCACGAGCGGGGAACTATGGCTACACCTTC
TRBJ1-2	many	.	TRBV12-5	CASGLPLSTYGYTF	TGTGCTAGTGGTTTGCCCCTCTCGACCTATGGCTACACCTTC
TRBJ2-7	few	.	TRBV20-1	CSASRGPGPYEQYF	TGCAGTGCTAGTAGGGGACCGGGTCCCTACGAGCAGTACTTC
TRBJ2-5	.	TRBD1	TRBV6-1	CASSVDRGAWETQYF	TGTGCCAGCAGTGTCGACAGGGGGGCCTGGGAGACCCAGTACTTC
TRBJ1-2	many	TRBD1	TRBV5-4	CASSEGQDNSNYGYTF	TGTGCCAGCAGCGAGGGACAGGACAACTCTAACTATGGCTACACCTTC